This T cell receptor beta chain is from a study of blood T cell repertoires in COVID-19. Study information: Samples of COVID-19 (acute and convalescent) were obtained from the United States, Italy and Spain. PBMCs, B-cell-depleted T cells, or T cells provided the cDNA or gDNA that made up the material.

Data came from immunoSEQ multiplex PCR; TCRdb stores just in-frame clones and leaves some out. This sample has about 140,000 clones, with over 75% found just once. CDR3 size: 12 residues. Per germline, CDR1 SQVTM and CDR2 ANQGSEA. This clone was counted once. The receptor was isolated from a woman aged 45-59 years with acute or convalescent COVID-19. Sequencing was done on a sample of peripheral blood. The chain carries TRBV29-1 and TRBJ1-1; D unresolved. This CDR3 is CGVTEGNTEAFF. For the CDR3, the DNA is TGCGGAGTCACGGAGGGGAACACTGAAGCTTTCTTT.